This entry lists 10 T cell receptor beta chains sequenced from one sample in a study of glioma-infiltrating T cells after dendritic cell vaccination. Profiled with immunoSEQ multiplex PCR; TCRdb holds only in-frame clones, not every one. The sample has nearly 85,000 clones; 85% to 90% are singletons. This specimen was blood, taken before dendritic cell vaccination. These TCRs come from a human donor with glioblastoma.

The chain combines TRBV18 with TRBJ2-1; 11 nucleotides agree with TRBD2. The V segment lost 4 bases and the J segment 4 bases; nucleotides outside the gene matches: 3. Germline V gene data show CDR1 as KGHSH and CDR2 as LQKENI. The CDR3 extends over 15 amino acids. The DNA of the CDR3 is TGTGCCAGCTCACATAGCGGGGGGGAGTACAATGAGCAGTTCTTC. It translates to CASSHSGGEYNEQFF.

This chain joins TRBV28 and TRBJ2-7; TRBD2 matches at 9 bases. The CDR3 is 15 amino acids. Germline loops: CDR1 MDHEN, CDR2 SYDVKM. Trimming cost V 5 bases and J 0 bases; bases outside gene matches: 5. The CDR3 DNA reads TGTGCCAGCAGTGCCCATAGCGGGGGCTCCTACGAGCAGTACTTC. It encodes CASSAHSGGSYEQYF.

This clone came up once. The chain combines TRBV18 with TRBJ1-4, with no clear D. The CDR3 covers 13 residues. Deletions cut 4 bases from V and 8 bases from J, with 11 bases between. CDR1 is KGHSH and CDR2 is LQKENI in the germline V gene. This chain's CDR3 is CASSQASPEKLFF. CDR3 bases: TGTGCCAGCTCACAAGCCTCGCCGGAAAAACTGTTTTTT.

As concerns this clone: The germline gene is not matched at one end of the junction; a read error may be the cause. The sample carries other DNA sequences with the same CDR3. This sequence joins TRBV27 and TRBJ1-2; the match to TRBD1 covers 10 bases. The CDR3 is 16 residues long. Germline V gene data show CDR1 as MNHEY and CDR2 as SMNVEV (reference sequence). The CDR3 region is CASSPGSTGGGFGYTF. The CDR3 nucleotides read TGCGCCAGCAGTCCGGGCTCGACAGGGGGCGGGTTTGGCTACACCTTC.

This clone was recorded once. The J gene is TRBJ2-2, the V gene TRBV6-5; no clear D gene. Per germline, CDR1 MNHEY and CDR2 SVGAGI. V was pared by 2 bases and J by 8 bases, with 6 bases between. The CDR3 length is 12 residues. The CDR3 coding sequence is TGTGCCAGCAGTTACCCACGGGGGGAGCTGTTTTTT. Protein product: CASSYPRGELFF.

The rearrangement links TRBV7-8 to TRBJ2-7; TRBD1 matches at 7 bases. CDR1 SGHVS and CDR2 FQNEAQ come from the germline V gene. This CDR3 region has 15 residues. J gave up 0 bases and V 5 bases, and 7 bases lay outside the gene matches. The chain's CDR3 is CASSLRGGSSYEQYF. The CDR3 DNA sequence: TGTGCCAGCAGCCTCCGAGGGGGCTCCTCCTACGAGCAGTACTTC.

The gene calls are TRBV6-5 and TRBJ2-7; 10 positions agree with TRBD1. Looked up from germline, CDR1 is MNHEY and CDR2 is SVGAGI. CDR3 size: 16 residues. Unmatched junction bases numbered 9, after V lost 4 bases and J lost 3 bases. CDR3 protein: CASSSTWDRGRYEQYF. The CDR3 nucleotides read TGTGCCAGCAGTTCCACGTGGGACAGGGGTCGCTACGAGCAGTACTTC.

This rearrangement joins TRBV5-1 to TRBJ2-6; D is uncertain. CDR1 SGHRS and CDR2 YFSETQ come from the germline V gene. The CDR3 contains 17 residues. Deletions cut 0 bases from V and 4 bases from J, with 14 bases between. The CDR3 nucleotides are TGCGCCAGCAGCTTGGCGTCCGACTCCGCCGGGGCCAACGTCCTGACTTTC. Protein sequence: CASSLASDSAGANVLTF.

The gene calls are TRBV25-1 and TRBJ2-1; 8 bases are a match to TRBD1. The CDR3 spans 15 residues. Trimming cost V 2 bases and J 4 bases; bases outside gene matches: 4. In germline, CDR1 is MGHDK, CDR2 SYGVNS. CDR3 nucleotide sequence: TGTGCCAGCAGTGAAACAGGGGGTGGGTACAATGAGCAGTTCTTC. Residues: CASSETGGGYNEQFF.

V gene TRBV5-6 combines with J gene TRBJ1-2; the D gene is possibly TRBD1 (6 bases). Germline assignment: CDR1 SGHDT and CDR2 YYEEEE. Trimming cost V 0 bases and J 3 bases, with 9 bases left between them. There are 14 residues in the CDR3. CDR3: CASSLAGHDYGYTF. Written as DNA, the CDR3 is TGTGCCAGCAGCTTGGCGGGACACGACTATGGCTACACCTTC.